The T cell receptor (beta chain) under discussion was sequenced for a study of a mutant IDH1 vaccine in newly diagnosed glioma. Study-level information: The first vaccination came 4-6 weeks after radiotherapy alone, or with temozolomide cycles.

Profiled with immunoSEQ multiplex PCR; TCRdb holds only in-frame clones, not every one. The sample records just over 65,000 clones, roughly 84% being singletons. Time point defined: week 35, safety follow-up. Alongside topical imiquimod, each dose of vaccine comprised 300 ug of mutant IDH1 20-mer peptide. A word on this clone: What it binds is not known.

Germline CDR1 is KGHSH and CDR2 is LQKENI. This CDR3 has 14 amino acids. V lost 3 bases to trimming and J lost 4 bases, with 12 bases between them. This clonotype was obtained from a man aged 18-30 years with glioma. The chain recombines TRBV18 with TRBJ1-2; D possibly corresponds to TRBD1 (5 bases). Sample: PBMCs, taken from a glioma patient whose treatment included an IDH1 peptide vaccine. The CDR3 DNA reads as TGTGCCAGCTCACCCCCGGGGGTCGTCTATGGCTACACCTTC. It is translated as CASSPPGVVYGYTF.